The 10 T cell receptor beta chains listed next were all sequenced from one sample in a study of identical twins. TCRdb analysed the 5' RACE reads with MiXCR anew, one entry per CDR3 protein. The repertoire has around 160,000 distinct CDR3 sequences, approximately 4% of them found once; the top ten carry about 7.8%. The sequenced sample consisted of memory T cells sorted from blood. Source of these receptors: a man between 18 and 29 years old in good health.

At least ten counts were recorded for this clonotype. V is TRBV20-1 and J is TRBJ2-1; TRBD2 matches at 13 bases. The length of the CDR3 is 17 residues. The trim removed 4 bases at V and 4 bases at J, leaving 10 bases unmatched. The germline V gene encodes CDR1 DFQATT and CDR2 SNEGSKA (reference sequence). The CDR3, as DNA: TGCAGTGCTAAGCTCCCCGGGACTAGCGGGAAATACAATGAGCAGTTCTTC. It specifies CSAKLPGTSGKYNEQFF.

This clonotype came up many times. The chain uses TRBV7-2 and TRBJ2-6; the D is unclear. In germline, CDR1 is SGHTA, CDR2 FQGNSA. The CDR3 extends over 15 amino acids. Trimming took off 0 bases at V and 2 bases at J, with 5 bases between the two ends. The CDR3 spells CASSLAAPGANVLTF. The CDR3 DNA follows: TGTGCCAGCAGCTTAGCCGCTCCTGGGGCCAACGTCCTGACTTTC.

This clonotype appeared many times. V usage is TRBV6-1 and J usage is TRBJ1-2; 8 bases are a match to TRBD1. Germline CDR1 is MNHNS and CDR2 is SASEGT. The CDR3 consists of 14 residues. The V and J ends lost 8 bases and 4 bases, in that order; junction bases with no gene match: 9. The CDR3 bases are TGTGCCAGCGGAAAGACAGGGGCTTTCTATGGCTACACCTTC. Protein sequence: CASGKTGAFYGYTF.

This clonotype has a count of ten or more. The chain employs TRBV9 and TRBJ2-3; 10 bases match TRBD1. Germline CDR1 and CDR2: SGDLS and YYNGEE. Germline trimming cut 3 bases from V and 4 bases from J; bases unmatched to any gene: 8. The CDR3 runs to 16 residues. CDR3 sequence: CASSERQGAVADTQYF. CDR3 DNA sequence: TGTGCCAGCAGCGAACGACAGGGGGCGGTTGCAGATACGCAGTATTTT.

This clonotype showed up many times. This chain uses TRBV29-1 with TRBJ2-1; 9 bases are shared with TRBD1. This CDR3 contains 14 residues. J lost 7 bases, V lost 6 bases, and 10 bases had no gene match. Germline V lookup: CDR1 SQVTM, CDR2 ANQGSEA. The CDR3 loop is CSVGQGLLKNEQFF. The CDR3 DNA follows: TGCAGCGTGGGACAGGGACTTTTGAAGAATGAGCAGTTCTTC.

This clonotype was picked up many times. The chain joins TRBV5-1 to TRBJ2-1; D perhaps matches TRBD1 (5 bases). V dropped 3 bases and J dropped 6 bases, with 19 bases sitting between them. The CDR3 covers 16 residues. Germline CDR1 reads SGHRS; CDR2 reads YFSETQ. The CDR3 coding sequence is TGCGCCAGCAGCTCGAAGGGGCTCAGCGAATCCAATGAGCAGTTCTTC. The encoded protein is CASSSKGLSESNEQFF.

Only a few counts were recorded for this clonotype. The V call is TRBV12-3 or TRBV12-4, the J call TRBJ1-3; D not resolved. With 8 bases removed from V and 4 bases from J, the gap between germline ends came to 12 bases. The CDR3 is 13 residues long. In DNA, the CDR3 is TGTGCCAGCTGCTGGGGTTCGGGAAACACCATATATTTT. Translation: CASCWGSGNTIYF.

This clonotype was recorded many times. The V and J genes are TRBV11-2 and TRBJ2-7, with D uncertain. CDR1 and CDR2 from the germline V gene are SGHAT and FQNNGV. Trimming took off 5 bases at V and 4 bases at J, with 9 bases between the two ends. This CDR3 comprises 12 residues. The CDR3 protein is CASSPSFYEQYF. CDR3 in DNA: TGTGCCAGCAGCCCCAGCTTTTACGAGCAGTACTTC.

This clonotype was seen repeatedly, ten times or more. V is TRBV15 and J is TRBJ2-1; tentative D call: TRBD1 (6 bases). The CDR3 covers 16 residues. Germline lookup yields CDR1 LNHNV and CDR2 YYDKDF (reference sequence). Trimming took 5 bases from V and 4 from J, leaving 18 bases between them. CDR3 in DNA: TGTGCCACCAGCGGTTCGCAGGGACAACGATACAATGAGCAGTTCTTC. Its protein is CATSGSQGQRYNEQFF.

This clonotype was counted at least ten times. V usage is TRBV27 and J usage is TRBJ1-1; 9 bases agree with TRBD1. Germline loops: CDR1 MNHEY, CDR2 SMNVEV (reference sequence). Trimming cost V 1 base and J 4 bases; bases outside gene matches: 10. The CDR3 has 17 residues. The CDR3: CASSLFGTGRFGTEAFF. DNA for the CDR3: TGTGCCAGCAGTTTATTCGGGACAGGGAGATTTGGCACTGAAGCTTTCTTT.